This T cell receptor beta chain was documented in a study of CXCR3-negative and CXCR3-positive naive CD8 T cells. Study-wide results and caveats: Diversity ran similarly high across both naive subsets but far lower in memory CD8+ cells. Naive cells, whether CXCR3-negative or CXCR3-positive, had similar TRBV-TRBJ usage, while memory cells differed.

A note on this clonotype: Its antigen is unidentified.

The germline V gene has CDR1 GTSNPN and CDR2 SVGIG (reference sequence). CDR3 length: 13 amino acids. It was by 5' RACE with UMI labels that the TRB cDNA libraries were prepared. After re-calling the 5' RACE reads, TCRdb lists one entry per CDR3 protein, DNA absent. Reported are 43,000 or so distinct CDR3 sequences; the ten largest clones contain about 1.4%. Specimen: naive CXCR3- CD8+ T cells from blood. Subset reported: CD45RO-CCR7+CD27+CD95- naive CD8+ T cells lacking CXCR3 (TNR3-). The receptor was isolated from a human donor in good health. Some clones in this sample may be carry-over from other donors' samples. The chain recombines TRBV30 with TRBJ2-7. The CDR3: CAWRHPSSYEQYF.